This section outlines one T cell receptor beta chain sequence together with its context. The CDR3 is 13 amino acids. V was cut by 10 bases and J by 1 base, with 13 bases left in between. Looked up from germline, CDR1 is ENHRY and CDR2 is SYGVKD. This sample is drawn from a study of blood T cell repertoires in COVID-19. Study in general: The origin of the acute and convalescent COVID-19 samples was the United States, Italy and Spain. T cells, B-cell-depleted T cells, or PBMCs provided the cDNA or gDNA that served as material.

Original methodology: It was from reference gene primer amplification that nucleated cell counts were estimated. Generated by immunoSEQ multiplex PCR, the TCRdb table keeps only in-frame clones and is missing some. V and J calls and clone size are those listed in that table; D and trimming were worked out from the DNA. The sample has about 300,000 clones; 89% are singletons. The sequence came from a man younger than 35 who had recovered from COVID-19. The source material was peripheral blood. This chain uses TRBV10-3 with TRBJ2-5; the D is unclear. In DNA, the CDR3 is TGTGCCACCCGAGATAGTGTCCAAGAGACCCAGTACTTC. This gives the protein CATRDSVQETQYF.